Below, one T cell receptor (beta chain) is given with its context. Its antigen has not been determined. Base quality data are lacking; no much larger clone is found one base away. The germline V and J ends show losses of 4 bases and 6 bases respectively, and no gene match explains 9 bases of the junction. The CDR3 spans 15 residues, from the cysteine through the phenylalanine. Only the CDR3 part of the read is kept: 45 bases, read in frame from the first base. CDR1 and CDR2, looked up from the germline V gene, are SGHTA and FQGNSA. Systemically healthy Caucasian individuals from Russia, some 38 in total and aged about 6 to 100 years, were included as donors. Approximately 9 milliliters of peripheral blood were collected from each donor into EDTA-treated Vacutainer tubes. PBMCs were isolated by Ficoll-Paque density-gradient centrifugation, with at least 7 million obtained per sample. Trizol reagent was used to extract total RNA from PBMCs, with at least 6 micrograms per sample. Naive CD45RAhigh/CD27high T cell percentages were measured by flow cytometry on a PBMC aliquot from every donor.

The method was 5' RACE. The listed sequencing device is Illumina HiSeq 2500. A second PCR of about 6 to 11 cycles was performed with a sample-barcoded 5' primer and a J-beta primer mix. Each TCR beta cDNA molecule received a unique molecular identifier from a template-switch 5' adaptor carrying 12 random nucleotides. At least 3 million CDR3-containing paired-end reads were obtained from each sample. First-strand cDNA synthesis was performed from all RNA using the Mint cDNA synthesis kit, with priming by a TRBC-specific oligonucleotide. Following uracil-DNA glycosylase treatment, a first 18-cycle PCR with universal primers M1SS and BC2_uni_R was performed on all cDNA. The study's processing was this. For normalization, 1 million high-quality reads were randomly selected from each sample, with every read carrying a distinct molecular identifier. Reads with shared molecular identifiers were discarded instead of being binned into consensus sequences. MiTCR, run with a Q25 quality threshold and the strictest error-elimination algorithm, handled CDR3 identification, clonotype clustering and error correction. Lower-bound total TCR beta diversity was estimated with a nonparametric unseen species model using Euler transformation. In TCRdb, the public reads were trimmed at Q25 with fastp and aligned with MiXCR, with productive beta chains retained. Rows are unified per CDR3 protein, each entry keeping the most common DNA and genes. The V and J calls and clone size come from TCRdb's table, not from the authors' own analysis. In all, the sample holds about 840,000 distinct CDR3 sequences, and just under 30% of those were seen once. The ten most abundant clones make up approximately 10% of the sample.

The data derive from a study of blood T cells in healthy people across ages (dated by TCRdb to 2015 to 2017). Regarding the complete study: In model experiments, template switching captured roughly one uniquely barcoded TCR beta cDNA molecule for every two T cells. Using deep sequencing normalized with unique cDNA molecular identifiers, the study measured how TCR beta repertoire diversity changes with age. Donors were grouped into four age groups: young (average 16 years), middle-aged (roughly 37), aged (about 60) and long-lived (around 80). The study analyzed two additional independent replicas of 1 million unique cDNA reads from the same blood draw for two donors, one aged 18 to 29 and one aged 80 or older. What the work shows at the level of the full study, not this receptor alone: Since profiling was done on bulk unsorted PBMCs, naive and antigen-experienced compartments could not be conclusively compared. As age increased, observed TCR beta diversity per million T cells dropped in a roughly linear way, and a significant reduction was already evident by age about 40. Compared with the aged group, more naive CD4+ T cells, fewer expanded clones and increased TCR diversity were shown by the long-lived group, suggesting age selection. Total diversity estimates from one million sequenced T cells were considered lower bounds and underestimates. A strong correlation was found between observed TCR beta diversity and the percentage of naive T cells measured by flow cytometry. Because donor CMV infection status was unknown, age-related changes in expanded clonotypes were potentially confounded.

A further study also used this sample, focusing on T cells of mothers and their children. Taken from the second paper: Nine systemically healthy Caucasian individuals, comprising three mothers and their six children, were included as donors. cDNA synthesis consumed the entire amount of extracted RNA, loaded at 1.5 ug RNA in each 15 ul reaction. Sample barcodes and 2-4 random nucleotides were added via the M1S primer in the second PCR. Over 10 million TCR beta CDR3 reads came from each mother, compared with several million reads from each child. TCR recombination output is similarly shaped by thymic selection in related and unrelated pairs, with a minor effect exerted by inherited differences. Related mother-child pairs always showed normalized repertoire overlap that was slightly higher than in unrelated mother-child pairs, though the difference was never significant. With a sensitivity of 90 to 100 clones per million clonotypes, no persistent microchimeric T cell clones were detected. The study used deep NGS to compare TCR beta repertoires of mothers and children, seeking features distinguishing related mother-child pairs from unrelated individuals. Mothers averaged roughly 36 +/- 4 years of age and children averaged roughly 10 +/- 4 years. After adapters were ligated using NEBNext reagents, the libraries underwent 100+100 nt paired-end sequencing on an Illumina HiSeq 2000. Mother and child libraries were prepared a month apart and sequenced in separate runs to prevent cross-contamination. For each donor, between about 450,000 and 2,300,000 distinct TCR beta clonotypes were identified. Naive TCR beta clonotypes were estimated from low-frequency clonotypes matched to each donor's FACS-determined naive share, without sorting.

The chain uses TRBV7-2 and TRBJ2-7, with 10 bases aligning to TRBD1. Sequenced material: blood. This TCR was sampled from a middle-aged woman in good health. The DNA is TGTGCCAGCAGCTCCCCGACAGGGGGCGGTCGCGAGCAGTACTTC. It encodes CASSSPTGGGREQYF.